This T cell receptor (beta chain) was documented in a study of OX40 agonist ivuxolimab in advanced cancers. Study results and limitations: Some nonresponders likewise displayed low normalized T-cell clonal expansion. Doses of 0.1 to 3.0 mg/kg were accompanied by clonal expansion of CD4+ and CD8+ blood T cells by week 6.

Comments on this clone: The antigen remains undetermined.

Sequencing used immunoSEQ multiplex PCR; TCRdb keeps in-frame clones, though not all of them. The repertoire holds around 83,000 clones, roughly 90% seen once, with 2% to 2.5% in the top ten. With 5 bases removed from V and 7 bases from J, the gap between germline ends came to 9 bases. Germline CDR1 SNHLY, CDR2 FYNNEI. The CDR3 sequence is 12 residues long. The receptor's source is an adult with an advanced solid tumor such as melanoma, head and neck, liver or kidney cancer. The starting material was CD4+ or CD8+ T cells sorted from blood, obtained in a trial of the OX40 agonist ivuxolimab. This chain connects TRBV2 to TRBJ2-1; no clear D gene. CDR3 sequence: CASSLDPNEQFF. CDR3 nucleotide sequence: TGTGCCAGCAGTTTGGACCCAAATGAGCAGTTCTTC.